The 22 T cell receptor beta chains below come from one sample, sequenced in a study of T cell repertoires in cytomegalovirus infection. Each CDR3 protein gets one entry after TCRdb re-called the reads with MiXCR. The data hold roughly 120,000 distinct CDR3 sequences, with approximately 30% observed a single time. For these receptors, no antigen is known. The specimen was CD8+ T cells from cultured PBMCs, collected from culture after CMV antigen stimulation. These receptors were taken from a human donor in good health (CMV status not recorded). Some clones in this sample may be carry-over from other donors' samples.

The chain uses TRBV15 and TRBJ2-3; D ambiguous. Germline assignment: CDR1 LNHNV and CDR2 YYDKDF (reference sequence). CDR3 size: 13 residues. With 0 bases removed from V and 6 bases from J, the gap between germline ends came to 7 bases. DNA for the CDR3: TGTGCCACCAGCAGAGATCCGCCGGATACGCAGTATTTT. This encodes CATSRDPPDTQYF.

The rearrangement joins TRBV4-3 to TRBJ2-3; D is perhaps TRBD2 (6 bases). The CDR3 length is 13 residues. Germline V gene lookup returns CDR1 LGHNA and CDR2 YSLEER. Trimming left V 3 bases short and J 6 bases short, with 10 bases between. This chain's CDR3 is CASSHGAGDTQYF. CDR3 in DNA: TGCGCCAGCAGCCACGGTGCGGGGGATACGCAGTATTTT.

The chain links TRBV2 to TRBJ2-7; the D is unclear. The V end lost 4 bases, the J end lost 1 base, and 11 bases lay between the germline ends. The CDR3 loop spans 14 amino acids. Germline CDR1 and CDR2: SNHLY and FYNNEI. The CDR3 bases are TGTGCCAGCAGTGCCCGGGCCCTTTCCTACGAGCAGTACTTC. As protein: CASSARALSYEQYF.

This clonotype has only a few counts. The chain combines TRBV7-6 with TRBJ2-1, with D perhaps matching TRBD2 (6 bases). The V end was cut by 4 bases, the J end by 0 bases, with 10 bases between. The CDR3 length is 15 residues. Germline values: CDR1 SGHVS, CDR2 FNYEAQ. This chain's CDR3 is CASSSRLGSYNEQFF. The CDR3 DNA reads as TGTGCCAGCAGCTCGAGACTAGGCTCCTACAATGAGCAGTTCTTC.

V is TRBV7-9 and J is TRBJ2-7; 10 nucleotides align to TRBD2. The CDR3 runs 16 residues. Looked up from germline, CDR1 is SEHNR and CDR2 is FQNEAQ (reference sequence). The ends lost 4 bases at V and 4 bases at J; junction bases unmatched: 10. The CDR3 sequence: CASSSGASGGAYEQYF. The CDR3 nucleotides are TGTGCCAGCAGCTCCGGGGCTAGCGGGGGAGCTTACGAGCAGTACTTC.

The chain employs TRBV13 and TRBJ2-2; possible D gene TRBD1, 5 bases. The CDR3 spans 13 residues. V was pared by 5 bases and J by 3 bases, with 7 bases between. Germline CDR1 is PRHDT and CDR2 is FYEKMQ (reference sequence). CDR3 protein: CASSPRDTGELFF. DNA for the CDR3: TGTGCCAGCAGCCCCAGGGACACCGGGGAGCTGTTTTTT. The whole variable domain, remainder taken from reference TRBV13 and TRBJ2-2, is AAGVIQSPRHLIKEKRETATLKCYPIPRHDTVYWYQQGPGQDPQFLISFYEKMQSDKGSIPDRFSAQQFSDYHSELNMSSLELGDSALYFCASSPRDTGELFFGEGSRLTVL.

The chain couples TRBV5-1 to TRBJ2-1, with 11 bases identical to TRBD1. The CDR3 totals 15 residues. J lost 8 bases, V lost 4 bases, and 8 bases had no gene match. Germline V lookup: CDR1 SGHRS, CDR2 YFSETQ. As DNA, the CDR3 is TGCGCCAGCAGCCTCGGACAGGGGGCAATCGATGAGCAGTTCTTC. This encodes CASSLGQGAIDEQFF.

The rearrangement joins TRBV2 to TRBJ2-1, with 7 bases fitting TRBD2. Germline-derived CDR1 and CDR2 are SNHLY and FYNNEI. This CDR3 has 14 residues. J lost 8 bases, V lost 3 bases, and 7 bases had no gene match. The CDR3 is CASSERDYRDEQFF. The CDR3 nucleotides read TGTGCCAGCAGTGAGCGGGACTATCGGGATGAGCAGTTCTTC.

This clonotype was seen a handful of times. The chain recombines TRBV9 with TRBJ2-7; D is unclear. Germline V gene sequence: CDR1 SGDLS, CDR2 YYNGEE. V lost 0 bases and J lost 2, with 12 bases in between. The CDR3 length is 15 residues. The DNA of the CDR3 is TGTGCCAGCAGCGTAGCGGCAGCCGACACCTACGAGCAGTACTTC. It is translated as CASSVAAADTYEQYF.

The chain uses TRBV7-8 and TRBJ2-3, with D perhaps matching TRBD2 (5 bases). The CDR3 runs to 15 residues. Trimming shortened V by 7 bases and J by 0 bases, and 14 bases separated the two germline ends. The germline V gene encodes CDR1 SGHVS and CDR2 FQNEAQ. CDR3 in amino acids: CASTGGSGSTDTQYF. Written as DNA, the CDR3 is TGTGCCAGCACCGGCGGGTCCGGTAGCACAGATACGCAGTATTTT. The entire variable domain, with the rest obtained from reference TRBV7-8 and TRBJ2-3, is as follows: GAGVSQSPRYKVAKRGQDVALRCDPISGHVSLFWYQQALGQGPEFLTYFQNEAQLDKSGLPSDRFFAERPEGSVSTLKIQRTQQEDSAVYLCASTGGSGSTDTQYFGPGTRLTVL.

The chain is built from TRBV27 and TRBJ1-4, with 10 bases that match TRBD1. The CDR3 loop spans 14 amino acids. Per the germline V gene, CDR1 is MNHEY and CDR2 is SMNVEV (reference sequence). Trimming cost V 6 bases and J 10 bases; bases outside gene matches: 8. The CDR3 region is CASSSGQGYAKLFF. The CDR3 DNA reads TGTGCCAGCAGCTCGGGACAGGGGTATGCAAAACTGTTTTTT.

The rearrangement uses TRBV7-9 and TRBJ2-7; D is possibly TRBD1 (6 bases). Trimming removed 11 bases from V and 0 bases from J, with 14 bases in between. In germline, CDR1 is SEHNR, CDR2 FQNEAQ (reference sequence). The CDR3 is made up of 13 amino acids. In DNA form, the CDR3 reads TGTGCCGTTGGGGGCAGTGACTCCTACGAGCAGTACTTC. Amino acids: CAVGGSDSYEQYF. Full variable domain (missing parts from reference TRBV7-9 and TRBJ2-7): DTGVSQNPRHKITKRGQNVTFRCDPISEHNRLYWYRQTLGQGPEFLTYFQNEAQLEKSRLLSDRFSAERPKGSFSTLEIQRTEQGDSAMYLCAVGGSDSYEQYFGPGTRLTVT.

This clonotype has a count of ten or more. The chain has TRBV19 and TRBJ1-3; D not certain. The V gene lost 5 bases and the J gene lost 0 bases, with 11 bases spanning the gap. The CDR3 sequence is 15 residues long. Germline V gene sequence: CDR1 LNHDA, CDR2 SQIVND (reference sequence). CDR3 loop: CASSADMSSGNTIYF. CDR3 nucleotide sequence: TGTGCCAGTAGTGCGGATATGAGCTCTGGAAACACCATATATTTT.

This sequence joins TRBV6-5 and TRBJ1-1, with 9 bases that match TRBD1. Trimming at V came to 2 bases and at J to 1 base, leaving 5 bases not matched to a gene. Germline CDR1 reads MNHEY; CDR2 reads SVGAGI. The CDR3 spans 16 residues. As DNA, the CDR3 is TGTGCCAGCAGTTACCTACCGGGACAGGGGAACACTGAAGCTTTCTTT. Translated: CASSYLPGQGNTEAFF.

This clonotype was recorded many times. This chain connects TRBV28 to TRBJ1-2; 8 positions match TRBD1. J was trimmed by 4 bases and V by 5 bases; bases with no gene match: 6. Germline CDR1 is MDHEN and CDR2 is SYDVKM. This CDR3 has 14 residues. The CDR3 sequence: CASSTTGEGYGYTF. CDR3 nucleotides: TGTGCCAGCAGTACGACAGGGGAGGGCTATGGCTACACCTTC.

The chain couples TRBV4-3 to TRBJ2-5; the D gene is possibly TRBD2 (7 bases). V lost 1 base to trimming and J lost 5 bases, with 14 bases between them. Germline loops: CDR1 LGHNA, CDR2 YSLEER. This CDR3 is 15 amino acids long. In DNA form, the CDR3 reads TGCGCCAGCAGCCAAGTTGCGGGGGCGGGTGAGACCCAGTACTTC. Amino acid sequence: CASSQVAGAGETQYF.

J is TRBJ1-1 and V is TRBV7-9; D gene ambiguous. V lost 5 bases to trimming and J lost 0 bases, with 10 bases between them. Germline CDR1 SEHNR, CDR2 FQNEAQ (reference sequence). This CDR3 has 14 amino acids. The CDR3 DNA sequence: TGTGCCAGCAGCCCAAACGATCTGAACACTGAAGCTTTCTTT. Its protein is CASSPNDLNTEAFF.

The chain carries TRBV3-1 and TRBJ2-1; 8 bases align to TRBD1. Germline V gene data show CDR1 as LGHDT and CDR2 as YNNKEL (reference sequence). The CDR3 sequence is 15 residues long. J was trimmed by 5 bases and V by 3 bases; bases with no gene match: 6. CDR3 loop: CASSHPGQGDNEQFF. CDR3 DNA: TGTGCCAGCAGCCACCCCGGACAGGGTGACAATGAGCAGTTCTTC.

The chain carries TRBV6-1 and TRBJ2-6; D uncertain. The CDR3 covers 17 residues. V lost 3 bases and J 0 bases, leaving 12 bases between the germline ends. The germline V gene encodes CDR1 MNHNS and CDR2 SASEGT. The CDR3 reads CASSELPAGSGANVLTF. The CDR3 bases are TGTGCCAGCAGTGAGTTGCCAGCCGGCTCTGGGGCCAACGTCCTGACTTTC.

This clonotype was picked up a small number of times. The chain carries TRBV4-2 and TRBJ1-1; 9 bases match TRBD1. The junction had 7 bases not matched to a gene; V was cut back by 3 bases and J by 5 bases. Germline lookup yields CDR1 LGHNA and CDR2 YNFKEQ. The CDR3 has 15 amino acids. The chain's CDR3 is CASSQEQGAGTEAFF. The CDR3 DNA is TGTGCCAGCAGCCAGGAACAGGGGGCTGGGACTGAAGCTTTCTTT.

The V call is TRBV10-3, the J call TRBJ2-5, with 9 bases that match TRBD2. The CDR3 is made up of 16 amino acids. V shed 0 bases, J shed 3 bases, and the junction held 5 bases outside the gene matches. CDR1 ENHRY and CDR2 SYGVKD come from the germline V gene. The CDR3 protein is CAISESGTSLKETQYF. The CDR3 nucleotides read TGTGCCATCAGTGAGTCGGGGACTAGCCTTAAAGAGACCCAGTACTTC.

V is TRBV29-1 and J is TRBJ2-1; 7 nucleotides line up with TRBD2. CDR1 and CDR2 from the germline V gene are SQVTM and ANQGSEA. The V and J ends lost 3 bases and 0 bases, in that order; junction bases with no gene match: 11. The CDR3 extends over 17 amino acids. CDR3 nucleotides: TGCAGCGTTGATAACTACCTGGGCGGGAGCTCCTACAATGAGCAGTTCTTC. Its translation: CSVDNYLGGSSYNEQFF.